Detailed here is one T cell receptor beta chain. Germline V gene data show CDR1 as SGHNT and CDR2 as YYREEE (reference sequence). V gave up 4 bases and J gave up 2 bases; unmatched junction bases: 7. The CDR3 spans 15 residues. Residents of approximately 25 US areas, aged about 18 to 95 years, made up the participants. Participant reports of clinical history set cohort assignment. All recovered Cohort 3 donors got two negative PCRs, got clearance, or saw symptom resolution. These data originate in a study of blood T cell repertoires in COVID-19. Study-wide background: Donors in the United States, Italy and Spain gave samples during acute or convalescent COVID-19.

Produced via immunoSEQ multiplex PCR; TCRdb's table is partial and in-frame only. The sample lists about 140,000 clones, 75% to 80% occurring once. The chain couples TRBV5-4 to TRBJ2-5, with 8 positions matching TRBD2. The sequence was obtained from a woman aged 45-65 years who had recovered from COVID-19. The sample consisted of PBMCs or T cells enriched from blood (not recorded which). CDR3 region: CASSGRTSRQETQYF. The CDR3 region has the DNA TGTGCCAGCAGCGGACGGACTAGCAGACAAGAGACCCAGTACTTC.